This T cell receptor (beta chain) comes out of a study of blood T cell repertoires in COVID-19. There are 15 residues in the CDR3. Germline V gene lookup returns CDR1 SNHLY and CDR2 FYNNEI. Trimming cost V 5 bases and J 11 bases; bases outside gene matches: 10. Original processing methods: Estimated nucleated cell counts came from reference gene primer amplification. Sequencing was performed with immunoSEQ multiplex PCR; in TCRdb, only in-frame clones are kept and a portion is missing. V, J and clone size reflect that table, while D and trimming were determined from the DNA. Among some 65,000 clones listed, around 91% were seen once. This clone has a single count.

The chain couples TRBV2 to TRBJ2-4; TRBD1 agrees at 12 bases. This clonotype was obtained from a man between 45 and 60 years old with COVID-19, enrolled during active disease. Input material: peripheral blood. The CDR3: CASSRDRGRVDLQYF. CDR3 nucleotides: TGTGCCAGCAGTAGGGACAGGGGGCGCGTTGATCTTCAGTACTTC.